Below are 15 T cell receptor beta chains sequenced from a single sample in a study of cytomegalovirus exposure and HLA in healthy donors (dated by TCRdb to 2015 to 2018). Libraries were constructed by the immunoSEQ multiplex PCR assay. For the multiplex PCR, a mixture combining 60 forward primers for TCR Vbeta segments and 13 reverse primers for TCR Jbeta segments was used. TCRdb mirrors the immuneACCESS table, restricted to in-frame sequences. Some clones are absent from its copies; in checked studies, under half trace to an unresolved V gene, and the reason for the others is unknown. The sample table contains roughly 290,000 clones; only one count was recorded for around 90% of them. Roughly 2.3% of the sample belongs to the ten largest clones. Sequenced material: PBMCs. These receptors were taken from a young woman in good health and CMV-seronegative.

V usage is TRBV12-5 and J usage is TRBJ1-3; D call uncertain. Germline assignment: CDR1 LGHNT and CDR2 FRNRAP. Trimming removed 1 base at V and 7 bases at J, with 8 bases between. This CDR3 has 13 amino acids. The CDR3 region has the DNA TGTGCTAGTGGTTTGGGCACCGGGAACACCATATATTTT. Its protein product is CASGLGTGNTIYF.

The gene calls are TRBV9 and TRBJ2-3; TRBD2 aligns across 16 bases. This CDR3 region has 18 residues. The V and J ends lost 4 bases and 0 bases, in that order; junction bases with no gene match: 5. In germline, CDR1 is SGDLS, CDR2 YYNGEE. For the CDR3, the DNA is TGTGCCAGCAGCTTGGGACTAGCGGGGGGGCCCAGCACAGATACGCAGTATTTT. Protein: CASSLGLAGGPSTDTQYF. The full variable domain, rest sourced from reference TRBV9 and TRBJ2-3, is DSGVTQTPKHLITATGQRVTLRCSPRSGDLSVYWYQQSLDQGLQFLIQYYNGEERAKGNILERFSAQQFPDLHSELNLSSLELGDSALYFCASSLGLAGGPSTDTQYFGPGTRLTVL.

V gene TRBV2 combines with J gene TRBJ1-3, with D possibly being TRBD1 (5 bases). Germline CDR1 reads SNHLY; CDR2 reads FYNNEI. Trimming stripped 1 base from V and 0 bases from J, with 16 bases between. This CDR3 contains 18 residues. The CDR3 DNA follows: TGTGCCAGCAGTGAAGGAGCCGCCGGGGGACTCTCTGGAAACACCATATATTTT. It specifies CASSEGAAGGLSGNTIYF.

This chain joins TRBV5-6 and TRBJ2-3; D possibly corresponds to TRBD2 (6 bases). V lost 0 bases and J lost 0, with 14 bases in between. The CDR3 is 17 amino acids. Germline V gene data show CDR1 as SGHDT and CDR2 as YYEEEE. This CDR3 is CASSLARAGPSTDTQYF. The CDR3 DNA is TGTGCCAGCAGCTTGGCAAGGGCGGGGCCAAGCACAGATACGCAGTATTTT. Looking up the rest from reference TRBV5-6 and TRBJ2-3 gives the full variable domain: DAGVTQSPTHLIKTRGQQVTLRCSPKSGHDTVSWYQQALGQGPQFIFQYYEEEERQRGNFPDRFSGHQFPNYSSELNVNALLLGDSALYLCASSLARAGPSTDTQYFGPGTRLTVL.

The chain is built from TRBV11-2 and TRBJ2-7; D is ambiguous. The V and J ends lost 5 bases and 3 bases respectively, with 11 bases between them. The CDR3 runs 13 residues. CDR1 and CDR2 from the germline V gene are SGHAT and FQNNGV. CDR3 residues: CASSPLTVYEQYF. The CDR3 nucleotides read TGTGCCAGCAGCCCCCTTACAGTCTACGAGCAGTACTTC.

The chain joins TRBV30 to TRBJ1-2; D unresolved. The CDR3 loop spans 11 amino acids. Germline CDR1 is GTSNPN and CDR2 is SVGIG (reference sequence). The V gene lost 1 base and the J gene lost 4 bases, with 4 bases spanning the gap. The CDR3 DNA is TGTGCCTGGAGTGCCCTCTATGGCTACACCTTC. Its translation is CAWSALYGYTF.

The CDR3 sequence is CSVVPGTSQETQYF. For the CDR3, the DNA is TGCAGCGTTGTTCCCGGGACTAGCCAAGAGACCCAGTACTTC. The chain is built from TRBV29-1 and TRBJ2-5; the match to TRBD2 covers 8 bases. The V segment lost 4 bases and the J segment 1 base; nucleotides outside the gene matches: 5. Germline CDR1 SQVTM, CDR2 ANQGSEA. The CDR3 length is 14 residues.

The V gene is TRBV7-9, the J gene TRBJ2-3; maybe TRBD2 (7 bases). The length of the CDR3 is 13 residues. V lost 5 bases to trimming and J lost 4 bases, with 10 bases between them. Germline lookup yields CDR1 SEHNR and CDR2 FQNEAQ (reference sequence). The CDR3 here is CASSGGGADTQYF. The CDR3 nucleotides are TGTGCCAGCAGCGGAGGGGGGGCAGATACGCAGTATTTT. The variable domain in full, with the rest retrieved from reference TRBV7-9 and TRBJ2-3, is DTGVSQNPRHKITKRGQNVTFRCDPISEHNRLYWYRQTLGQGPEFLTYFQNEAQLEKSRLLSDRFSAERPKGSFSTLEIQRTEQGDSAMYLCASSGGGADTQYFGPGTRLTVL.

The chain recombines TRBV6-5 with TRBJ2-1; a possible D gene is TRBD2 (5 bases). V was clipped by 6 bases and J by 2 bases, with 8 bases between them. Germline lookup yields CDR1 MNHEY and CDR2 SVGAGI. The CDR3 spans 13 residues. For the CDR3, the DNA is TGTGCCAGCAGGGACTCCGCCTACAATGAGCAGTTCTTC. It yields the protein CASRDSAYNEQFF.

Here the CDR3 reads CASSQYPPPVNTEAFF. CDR3 nucleotide sequence: TGTGCCAGCAGCCAATACCCCCCGCCGGTGAACACTGAAGCTTTCTTT. This chain joins TRBV16 and TRBJ1-1, with D hard to call. This CDR3 has 16 residues. CDR1 and CDR2 (germline): KGHSY, FQNENV. V gave up 1 base and J gave up 0 bases, with 12 bases separating them.

The chain joins TRBV7-3 to TRBJ2-1; 9 nucleotides agree with TRBD2. Germline values: CDR1 SGHTA, CDR2 FQGTGA. V lost 0 bases to trimming and J lost 12 bases; unmatched junction nucleotides: 9. The CDR3 is made up of 15 amino acids. CDR3 protein: CASSLTSGGQQGQFF. CDR3 DNA: TGTGCCAGCAGCTTAACTAGCGGGGGCCAACAAGGGCAGTTCTTC.

The chain couples TRBV4-2 to TRBJ1-5, with 7 bases that match TRBD1. The CDR3 is made up of 15 amino acids. Germline V gene sequence: CDR1 LGHNA, CDR2 YNFKEQ. Trimming took 3 bases from V and 0 from J; bases not matched to a gene: 2. CDR3 residues: CASSQDRNSNQPQHF. The CDR3 DNA sequence: TGTGCCAGCAGCCAGGACAGGAATAGCAATCAGCCCCAGCATTTT.

This chain uses TRBV7-9 with TRBJ2-1; 12 bases are shared with TRBD2. The CDR3 extends over 15 amino acids. V lost 8 bases, J lost 1 base, and 3 bases stayed unmatched. Germline CDR1 is SEHNR and CDR2 is FQNEAQ (reference sequence). The CDR3 sequence is CASRLAGDSYNEQFF. The CDR3 coding sequence is TGTGCCAGCCGACTAGCGGGGGATTCCTACAATGAGCAGTTCTTC.

This chain joins TRBV7-3 and TRBJ1-1; D gene uncertain. The CDR3 contains 17 residues. Germline V lookup: CDR1 SGHTA, CDR2 FQGTGA. V lost 1 base, J lost 2 bases, and 17 bases lay in between. In DNA, the CDR3 is TGTGCCAGCAGCTTAAGGACTAGGTACACCTTAAACACTGAAGCTTTCTTT. The encoded protein is CASSLRTRYTLNTEAFF.

The chain uses TRBV19 and TRBJ1-1; D unresolved. The CDR3 covers 14 residues. The V and J ends lost 7 bases and 4 bases respectively, with 16 bases between them. CDR1 and CDR2 (germline): LNHDA, SQIVND (reference sequence). The CDR3 DNA follows: TGTGCCAGTATTGGTTGGGCACACTCCACTGAAGCTTTCTTT. This gives the protein CASIGWAHSTEAFF.